These 26 T cell receptor beta chains were sequenced from one sample in a study of cytomegalovirus exposure and HLA in healthy donors. In the PCR, 60 Vbeta and 13 Jbeta primers were used. Clones were sequenced by immunoSEQ multiplex PCR, and TCRdb holds only the in-frame ones, with some missing. The sample has 60,000 or so clones, about 77% seen once. Sample: PBMCs. Receptors originate from a female donor in good health and CMV-seronegative.

This clone appeared a single time. This chain uses TRBV7-6 with TRBJ1-1; 10 bases align to TRBD1. CDR3 length: 15 residues. Germline-derived CDR1 and CDR2 are SGHVS and FNYEAQ. The V segment lost 6 bases and the J segment 3 bases; nucleotides outside the gene matches: 7. The CDR3 DNA reads as TGTGCCAGCAGTCCCGGACAGGGGGGGTACACTGAAGCTTTCTTT. Translation gives CASSPGQGGYTEAFF.

This sequence joins TRBV4-3 and TRBJ2-2; weak D call: TRBD2 (5 bases). The V end was cut by 3 bases, the J end by 3 bases, with 8 bases between. CDR1 is LGHNA and CDR2 is YSLEER in the germline V gene. The CDR3 runs to 14 residues. CDR3 nucleotide sequence: TGCGCCAGCAGCCACCGAGGGTACACCGGGGAGCTGTTTTTT. Its translation is CASSHRGYTGELFF.

The chain is built from TRBV7-6 and TRBJ2-5; D remains unclear. Gene TRBJ2-7 matches the end of the DNA better, so the J call may be wrong. The CDR3 has 9 amino acids. CDR1 is SGHVS, CDR2 FNYEAQ, per germline. Here the CDR3 reads CANSPEQYF. The DNA of the CDR3 is TGTGCCAACTCTCCCGAGCAGTACTTC.

The CDR3 nucleotides read TGTGCCAGTAGTACTGGACTAGCGGGATGGGAGCAGTTCTTC. This gives the protein CASSTGLAGWEQFF. The gene calls are TRBV19 and TRBJ2-1; TRBD2 agrees at 12 bases. V lost 4 bases, J lost 10 bases, and 5 bases stayed unmatched. The V gene's germline CDR1 is LNHDA and CDR2 SQIVND (reference sequence). The CDR3 sequence is 14 residues long.

The chain carries TRBV10-3 and TRBJ1-1; TRBD1 is a possible D gene (6 bases). Per the germline V gene, CDR1 is ENHRY and CDR2 is SYGVKD. Trimming removed 8 bases from V and 4 bases from J, with 14 bases in between. The CDR3 length is 13 residues. The DNA for the CDR3 is TGTGCCATCGAACAGACCAGGGGCACTGAAGCTTTCTTT. Amino acids: CAIEQTRGTEAFF.

V usage is TRBV2 and J usage is TRBJ2-1; 7 bases align to TRBD1. CDR3 length equals 16 residues. V shed 4 bases, J shed 4 bases, and the junction held 10 bases outside the gene matches. CDR1 is SNHLY, CDR2 FYNNEI, per germline. The CDR3 reads CASSAQGSYIYNEQFF. DNA for the CDR3: TGTGCCAGCAGTGCACAGGGGTCCTACATTTACAATGAGCAGTTCTTC.

This rearrangement joins TRBV7-6 to TRBJ1-5, with 7 nucleotides matching TRBD1. The CDR3 runs to 15 residues. Trimming cost V 5 bases and J 2 bases; bases outside gene matches: 6. Germline V lookup: CDR1 SGHVS, CDR2 FNYEAQ. CDR3 sequence: CASSAAGTGNQPQHF. The CDR3 nucleotides are TGTGCCAGCAGCGCGGCCGGGACAGGCAATCAGCCCCAGCATTTT.

The chain carries TRBV18 and TRBJ2-7, with a tentative D call TRBD2 (6 bases). Looked up from germline, CDR1 is KGHSH and CDR2 is LQKENI. Trimming left V 4 bases short and J 2 bases short, with 21 bases between. This CDR3 has 17 residues. The DNA of the CDR3 is TGTGCCAGCTCACTAGGAGGGTCCTTATACTCCCCCTACGAGCAGTACTTC. Translated, it gives CASSLGGSLYSPYEQYF.

This chain uses TRBV18 with TRBJ1-5, with TRBD1 matching over 12 bases. V lost 6 bases and J lost 3; bases outside the gene matches: 3. From germline, CDR1 is KGHSH and CDR2 LQKENI. The CDR3 consists of 15 residues. The CDR3 nucleotides read TGTGCCAGCTCGGGGGGACAGGGGGCCAATCAGCCCCAGCATTTT. Translation: CASSGGQGANQPQHF.

This clone has only a few counts. The rearrangement links TRBV6-1 to TRBJ2-7; D is ambiguous. There are 14 residues in the CDR3. The V end lost 2 bases, the J end lost 2 bases, and 10 bases lay between the germline ends. Per germline, CDR1 MNHNS and CDR2 SASEGT. The CDR3 coding sequence is TGTGCCAGCAGTGAATTAATAGAGACCTACGAGCAGTACTTC. It encodes CASSELIETYEQYF.

The V gene is TRBV25-1, the J gene TRBJ1-2; a possible D gene is TRBD1 (6 bases). Germline V lookup: CDR1 MGHDK, CDR2 SYGVNS. The CDR3 runs to 17 residues. The V gene lost 3 bases and the J gene lost 9 bases, with 26 bases spanning the gap. As DNA, the CDR3 is TGTGCCAGCAGTGACCCCGGGACATTGGGACCGACCGTAAGCTACACCTTC. It encodes CASSDPGTLGPTVSYTF.

CDR3 DNA sequence: TGCGCCAGCAGCTCCCCCCACGGGGGGCTTGGAAACATTCAGTACTTC. It translates to CASSSPHGGLGNIQYF. The V call is TRBV5-1, the J call TRBJ2-4; D may be TRBD2 (7 bases). The CDR3 contains 16 residues. Trimming removed 3 bases at V and 6 bases at J, with 19 bases between. Germline V gene lookup returns CDR1 SGHRS and CDR2 YFSETQ.

V and J are TRBV7-3 and TRBJ1-1; 7 bases fit TRBD1. The germline V gene encodes CDR1 SGHTA and CDR2 FQGTGA. The CDR3 runs 14 residues. J was trimmed by 6 bases and V by 5 bases; bases with no gene match: 9. The CDR3 sequence: CASSAQGGLPEAFF. CDR3 nucleotide sequence: TGTGCCAGCAGCGCTCAGGGGGGTCTACCTGAAGCTTTCTTT.

This clone appeared a single time. The chain is built from TRBV28 and TRBJ1-5; D is possibly TRBD1 (5 bases). The V gene lost 8 bases and the J gene lost 6 bases, with 11 bases spanning the gap. CDR3 length equals 12 residues. CDR1 is MDHEN and CDR2 is SYDVKM in the germline V gene. The CDR3 sequence is CASLSGPQPQHF. The CDR3 DNA sequence: TGTGCCAGCCTCTCAGGGCCTCAGCCCCAGCATTTT. The full variable domain, its missing parts supplied by reference TRBV28 and TRBJ1-5, is DVKVTQSSRYLVKRTGEKVFLECVQDMDHENMFWYRQDPGLGLRLIYFSYDVKMKEKGDIPEGYSVSREKKERFSLILESASTNQTSMYLCASLSGPQPQHFGDGTRLSIL.

The J gene is TRBJ1-4, the V gene TRBV19, with 9 bases matching TRBD1. Trimming cost V 8 bases and J 5 bases; bases outside gene matches: 9. Germline CDR1 is LNHDA and CDR2 is SQIVND (reference sequence). The CDR3 runs 15 residues. CDR3 in DNA: TGTGCCAGTTCAGCCCGGGACAGGGCAAATGAAAAACTGTTTTTT. This sequence encodes CASSARDRANEKLFF.

CDR3 DNA: TGCGCCAGCAGCTTGAGCACAGGGGGGAGTGTCTACGAGCAGTACTTC. It specifies CASSLSTGGSVYEQYF. The rearrangement joins TRBV5-1 to TRBJ2-7; 8 bases line up with TRBD1. Trimming took 1 base from V and 3 from J; bases not matched to a gene: 9. The germline V gene has CDR1 SGHRS and CDR2 YFSETQ. The CDR3 loop spans 16 amino acids.

The chain has TRBV5-4 and TRBJ1-4; D unresolved. The ends were cut back, 2 bases at V and 5 bases at J, with 10 bases in the middle. CDR1 SGHNT and CDR2 YYREEE come from the germline V gene (reference sequence). There are 14 residues in the CDR3. The CDR3 spells CASSFSALNEKLFF. The CDR3 DNA follows: TGTGCCAGCAGCTTTTCTGCACTCAATGAAAAACTGTTTTTT.

The rearrangement links TRBV7-8 to TRBJ2-1, with 9 bases that match TRBD2. The CDR3 loop spans 16 amino acids. Germline CDR1 reads SGHVS; CDR2 reads FQNEAQ. V was clipped by 0 bases and J by 7 bases; unmatched bases: 7. The DNA for the CDR3 is TGTGCCAGCAGCTTAGCGGGAGGCGGGGGGGTGAATGAGCAGTTCTTC. It yields the protein CASSLAGGGGVNEQFF. The whole variable domain, remainder taken from reference TRBV7-8 and TRBJ2-1, is GAGVSQSPRYKVAKRGQDVALRCDPISGHVSLFWYQQALGQGPEFLTYFQNEAQLDKSGLPSDRFFAERPEGSVSTLKIQRTQQEDSAVYLCASSLAGGGGVNEQFFGPGTRLTVL.

The chain has TRBV27 and TRBJ2-7, with D possibly being TRBD2 (6 bases). V shed 6 bases and J shed 2 bases, with 17 bases lying between them. This CDR3 comprises 15 residues. Per germline, CDR1 MNHEY and CDR2 SMNVEV (reference sequence). CDR3 sequence reads: CASSPRAGYAYEQYF. The CDR3 DNA sequence: TGTGCCAGCAGCCCTCGGGCGGGATACGCCTACGAGCAGTACTTC.

The CDR3 DNA follows: TGTGCCAGCTACGGAACCGGGACAGGGCTTATAAATGAGCAGTTCTTC. Amino acid sequence: CASYGTGTGLINEQFF. V gene TRBV28 combines with J gene TRBJ2-1, with TRBD1 matching 9 bases. Germline V lookup: CDR1 MDHEN, CDR2 SYDVKM. J was trimmed by 7 bases and V by 8 bases; bases with no gene match: 15. The CDR3 contains 16 residues.

The chain combines TRBV2 with TRBJ1-4; a possible D gene is TRBD1 (6 bases). The CDR3 length is 15 residues. V lost 3 bases and J 3 bases, leaving 11 bases between the germline ends. Germline V gene lookup returns CDR1 SNHLY and CDR2 FYNNEI. The CDR3 loop reads CASSEGGQANEKLFF. DNA for the CDR3: TGTGCCAGCAGTGAGGGGGGGCAAGCTAATGAAAAACTGTTTTTT.

The V call is TRBV19, the J call TRBJ1-4; 7 bases fit TRBD1. The V gene's germline CDR1 is LNHDA and CDR2 SQIVND (reference sequence). The CDR3 is made up of 13 amino acids. After removal of 7 bases from V and 8 bases from J, the junction contained 7 bases not matched to a gene. DNA for the CDR3: TGTGCCAGTACCCGACAGGGCCCGGAAAAACTGTTTTTT. Its translation: CASTRQGPEKLFF.

This clone came up a few times. The V gene is TRBV7-2, the J gene TRBJ2-7; 7 positions match TRBD2. This CDR3 is built from 14 residues. CDR1 is SGHTA and CDR2 is FQGNSA in the germline V gene. Unmatched junction bases numbered 9, after V lost 5 bases and J lost 5 bases. The CDR3 sequence is CASSLRGLADEQYF. For the CDR3, the DNA is TGTGCCAGCAGCCTACGTGGGCTAGCGGACGAGCAGTACTTC.

The V and J genes are TRBV5-4 and TRBJ2-7; D is possibly TRBD2 (6 bases). Germline V gene sequence: CDR1 SGHNT, CDR2 YYREEE (reference sequence). Trimming shortened V by 10 bases and J by 6 bases, and 20 bases separated the two germline ends. This CDR3 spans 13 amino acids. The CDR3: CAATGGMGLEQYF. The CDR3 DNA is TGTGCCGCAACCGGGGGAATGGGTCTCGAGCAGTACTTC.

The chain uses TRBV12-5 and TRBJ1-1, with D tentatively TRBD1 (6 bases). The CDR3 contains 17 residues. Trimming stripped 0 bases from V and 0 bases from J, with 14 bases between. Germline assignment: CDR1 LGHNT and CDR2 FRNRAP. The CDR3 DNA follows: TGTGCTAGTGGTTTGGTAGTAAGTAGGGACATGAACACTGAAGCTTTCTTT. It codes for CASGLVVSRDMNTEAFF.

This clone showed up just once. The chain is built from TRBV30 and TRBJ1-2; D uncertain. The CDR3 runs 12 residues. From germline, CDR1 is GTSNPN and CDR2 SVGIG (reference sequence). The germline V and J ends were trimmed by 4 bases and 4 bases, with 10 bases remaining between them. The CDR3 sequence: CAWNRVRYGYTF. The CDR3 DNA is TGTGCCTGGAACCGGGTCCGCTATGGCTACACCTTC.